The 12 T cell receptor beta chains given below trace back to one sample, sequenced in a study of cytomegalovirus exposure and HLA in healthy donors listed by TCRdb under 2017. Library prep was done by the immunoSEQ multiplex PCR assay. The multiplex PCR relied on a mix of 60 forward primers for TCR Vbeta segments and 13 reverse primers for TCR Jbeta segments. TCRdb limited this immuneACCESS table to in-frame rearrangements with V and J called. A share of clones is missing; checked studies link under half to unresolved V genes, and the rest is unexplained. Counted in this sample were over 100,000 clones; 55% to 70% of them appeared once. Over 2% of the sample is held by the ten biggest clonotypes. Material for sequencing was PBMCs. The receptors derive from a woman aged 25 to 39 in good health and CMV-seronegative.

This clone was picked up one time. CDR3 region: CASSPYRTGLTGELFF. DNA for the CDR3: TGTGCCAGCTCACCATATCGGACAGGGCTGACCGGGGAGCTGTTTTTT. This rearrangement joins TRBV18 to TRBJ2-2; TRBD1 matches at 8 bases. Per the germline V gene, CDR1 is KGHSH and CDR2 is LQKENI. CDR3 length: 16 amino acids. V gave up 2 bases and J gave up 5 bases; unmatched junction bases: 7.

This chain joins TRBV6-1 and TRBJ2-1; TRBD2 matches 9 bases. The germline V gene encodes CDR1 MNHNS and CDR2 SASEGT. V shed 1 base, J shed 8 bases, and the junction held 6 bases outside the gene matches. There are 15 residues in the CDR3. CDR3 residues: CASSEGGTSLYEQFF. DNA of the CDR3: TGTGCCAGCAGTGAAGGAGGGACTAGCCTCTATGAGCAGTTCTTC.

This clone was observed a handful of times. The chain uses TRBV2 and TRBJ2-7, with 8 bases matching TRBD2. After removal of 7 bases from V and 3 bases from J, the junction contained 11 bases not matched to a gene. CDR1 is SNHLY and CDR2 is FYNNEI in the germline V gene. CDR3 length: 15 amino acids. The CDR3 DNA follows: TGTGCCAGCAAGAAGGTTAGCGGGAATAGCTACGAGCAGTACTTC. Translated: CASKKVSGNSYEQYF. Full variable domain (outside the CDR3, taken from reference TRBV2 and TRBJ2-7): EPEVTQTPSHQVTQMGQEVILRCVPISNHLYFYWYRQILGQKVEFLVSFYNNEISEKSEIFDDQFSVERPDGSNFTLKIRSTKLEDSAMYFCASKKVSGNSYEQYFGPGTRLTVT.

This clone came up a few times. The chain links TRBV10-3 to TRBJ1-4; 7 nucleotides agree with TRBD1. Germline assignment: CDR1 ENHRY and CDR2 SYGVKD. The CDR3 has 17 amino acids. V dropped 3 bases and J dropped 7; count of bases not matched to a gene: 14. The DNA of the CDR3 is TGTGCCATCAGTGAAATAGGGGGCAAAGCTGATGGTGAAAAACTGTTTTTT. It codes for CAISEIGGKADGEKLFF.

This clone was seen once. The chain recombines TRBV7-2 with TRBJ1-4; D possibly corresponds to TRBD1 (6 bases). This CDR3 contains 16 residues. V lost 1 base, J lost 5 bases, and 14 bases lay in between. CDR1 SGHTA and CDR2 FQGNSA come from the germline V gene. CDR3 coding DNA: TGTGCCAGCAGCTTAGGAGACAGGCCCTTGAATGAAAAACTGTTTTTT. Translated, it gives CASSLGDRPLNEKLFF.

The chain joins TRBV4-1 to TRBJ2-5; 7 bases are shared with TRBD1. Per the germline V gene, CDR1 is MGHRA and CDR2 is YSYEKL. There are 16 residues in the CDR3. With 6 bases clipped from V and 1 base from J, the junction kept 11 bases outside the gene matches. The CDR3 DNA reads as TGCGCCAGCAGAAAGGTCGTGACAGGGATCCAAGAGACCCAGTACTTC. Its protein product is CASRKVVTGIQETQYF.

This sequence joins TRBV4-1 and TRBJ2-1; 8 bases match TRBD2. The junction had 5 bases not matched to a gene; V was cut back by 4 bases and J by 0 bases. This CDR3 comprises 16 residues. Germline V CDR1 and CDR2: MGHRA, YSYEKL. The CDR3 protein is CASSRVSGSSYNEQFF. Written as DNA, the CDR3 is TGCGCCAGCAGCCGCGTGAGCGGGAGCTCCTACAATGAGCAGTTCTTC.

This clone was found a few times. V gene TRBV7-9 combines with J gene TRBJ1-1, with D hard to call. The length of the CDR3 is 15 residues. Trimming removed 3 bases from V and 4 bases from J, with 15 bases in between. The germline V gene encodes CDR1 SEHNR and CDR2 FQNEAQ (reference sequence). CDR3 in amino acids: CASSLLTGRGTEAFF. In nucleotides, the CDR3 is TGTGCCAGCAGCTTGTTGACCGGGCGGGGCACTGAAGCTTTCTTT.

The chain recombines TRBV9 with TRBJ2-7; 12 bases agree with TRBD2. Germline CDR1 SGDLS, CDR2 YYNGEE. This CDR3 is 16 amino acids long. Unmatched junction bases numbered 6, after V lost 2 bases and J lost 3 bases. This chain's CDR3 is CASSVGLAGLDYEQYF. In nucleotides, the CDR3 is TGTGCCAGCAGCGTCGGACTAGCGGGACTTGACTACGAGCAGTACTTC.

This sequence joins TRBV6-5 and TRBJ2-6, with a weak D call TRBD1 (6 bases). Germline values: CDR1 MNHEY, CDR2 SVGAGI. CDR3 length: 14 amino acids. Trimming removed 6 bases from V and 2 bases from J, with 8 bases in between. DNA for the CDR3: TGTGCCAGCAGCCACAGGGCTGGGGCCAACGTCCTGACTTTC. It codes for CASSHRAGANVLTF.

The chain carries TRBV5-6 and TRBJ2-7, with no clear D. From germline, CDR1 is SGHDT and CDR2 YYEEEE. The CDR3 contains 14 residues. Trimming cost V 0 bases and J 1 base, with 8 bases left between them. CDR3 coding DNA: TGTGCCAGCAGCTTGGTGAGGTTGTCCTACGAGCAGTACTTC. Amino acid sequence: CASSLVRLSYEQYF.

The chain joins TRBV9 to TRBJ1-6; the match to TRBD1 covers 7 bases. The CDR3 extends over 15 amino acids. Germline CDR1 is SGDLS and CDR2 is YYNGEE. The trim removed 4 bases at V and 9 bases at J, leaving 10 bases unmatched. The CDR3 DNA reads TGTGCCAGCAGCTTCGGACAGGCCCAGGGTTCACCCCTCCACTTT. Translating gives CASSFGQAQGSPLHF.